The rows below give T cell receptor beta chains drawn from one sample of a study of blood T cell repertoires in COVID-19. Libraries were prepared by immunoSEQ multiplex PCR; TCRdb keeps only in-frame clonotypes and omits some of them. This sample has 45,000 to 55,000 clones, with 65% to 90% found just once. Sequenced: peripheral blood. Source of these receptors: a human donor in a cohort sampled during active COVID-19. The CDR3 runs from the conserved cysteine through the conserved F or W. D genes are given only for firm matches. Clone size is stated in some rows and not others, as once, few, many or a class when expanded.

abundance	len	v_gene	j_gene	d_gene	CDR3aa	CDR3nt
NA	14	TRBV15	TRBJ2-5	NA	CATSRPSAGETQYF	TGTGCCACCAGCCGCCCTAGCGCTGGGGAGACCCAGTACTTC
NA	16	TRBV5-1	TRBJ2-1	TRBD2	CASSLTGTSGYNEQFF	TGCGCCAGCAGCTTGACCGGGACTAGCGGATACAATGAGCAGTTCTTC
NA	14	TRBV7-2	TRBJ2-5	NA	CASSFQTTQETQYF	TGTGCCAGCAGCTTCCAGACTACTCAAGAGACCCAGTACTTC
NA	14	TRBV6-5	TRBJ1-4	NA	CASSFQATEGKLFF	TGTGCCAGCAGTTTTCAGGCCACCGAGGGAAAACTGTTTTTT
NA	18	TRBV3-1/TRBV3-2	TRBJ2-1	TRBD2	CASSQDLLAGRRGNEQFF	TGTGCCAGCAGCCAAGATCTCCTAGCGGGACGGCGGGGAAATGAGCAGTTCTTC
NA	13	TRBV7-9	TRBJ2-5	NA	CASSKTVQETQYF	TGTGCCAGCAGCAAAACAGTCCAAGAGACCCAGTACTTC
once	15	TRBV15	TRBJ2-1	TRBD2	CATSRDVAGGNEQFF	TGTGCCACCAGCAGAGATGTAGCGGGGGGGAATGAGCAGTTCTTC
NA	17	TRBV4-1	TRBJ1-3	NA	CASSRTRQESMGNTIYF	TGCGCCAGCAGCCGTACTAGACAGGAATCTATGGGAAACACCATATATTTT
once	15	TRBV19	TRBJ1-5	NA	CASSIEVRFDQPQHF	TGTGCCAGTAGTATTGAGGTCCGGTTCGATCAGCCCCAGCATTTT
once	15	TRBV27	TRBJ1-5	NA	CASSLTGLVHQPQHF	TGTGCCAGCAGCCTGACGGGACTGGTCCATCAGCCCCAGCATTTT
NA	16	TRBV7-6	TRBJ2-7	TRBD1	CASSDRYGTGKDEQYF	TGTGCCAGCAGCGACCGATACGGGACAGGGAAGGACGAGCAGTACTTC
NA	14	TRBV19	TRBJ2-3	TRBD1	CASSLRTGTDTQYF	TGTGCCAGTAGTCTTAGGACAGGGACAGATACGCAGTATTTT
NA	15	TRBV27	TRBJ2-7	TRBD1	CASSRPTTGGYEQYF	TGTGCCAGCAGTCGACCCACGACAGGGGGCTACGAGCAGTACTTC
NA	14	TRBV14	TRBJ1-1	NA	CASSQPKMNTEAFF	TGTGCCAGCAGCCAACCCAAAATGAACACTGAAGCTTTCTTT
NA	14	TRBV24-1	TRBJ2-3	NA	CATSSGTPSDTQYF	TGTGCCACCAGTTCCGGGACTCCCTCCGATACGCAGTATTTT
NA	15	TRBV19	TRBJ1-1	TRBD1	CASSPGDRRNTEAFF	TGTGCCAGTAGTCCGGGGGACAGGAGGAACACTGAAGCTTTCTTT
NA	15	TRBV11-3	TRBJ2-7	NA	CARGNWGELSYEQYF	TGTGCCAGAGGGAACTGGGGGGAACTCTCCTACGAGCAGTACTTC
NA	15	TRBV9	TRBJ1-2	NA	CASSESSRGAYGYTF	TGTGCCAGCAGCGAATCGAGTCGGGGAGCCTATGGCTACACCTTC
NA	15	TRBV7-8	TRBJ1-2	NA	CASSSPVGPDYGYTF	TGTGCCAGCAGCTCCCCCGTGGGGCCGGACTATGGCTACACCTTC
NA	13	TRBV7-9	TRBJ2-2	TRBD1	CAGLTGMSGELFF	TGTGCCGGGTTGACAGGGATGTCCGGGGAGCTGTTTTTT
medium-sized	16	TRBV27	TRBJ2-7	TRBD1	CASSSPPGGPQYEQYF	TGTGCCAGCAGTTCTCCCCCAGGGGGACCCCAGTACGAGCAGTACTTC
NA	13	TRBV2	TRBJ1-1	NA	CASRRLPNTEAFF	TGTGCCAGCCGGAGACTACCGAACACTGAAGCTTTCTTT
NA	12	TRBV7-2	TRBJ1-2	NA	CASSSRSFSYTF	TGTGCCAGCAGCTCGCGGTCGTTCAGCTACACCTTC
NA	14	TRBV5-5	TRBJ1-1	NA	CASSSGLGGTEAFF	TGTGCCAGCAGCTCCGGACTTGGCGGTACTGAAGCTTTCTTT
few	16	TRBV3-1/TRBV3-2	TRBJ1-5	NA	CASSQVGGGGNQPQHF	TGTGCCAGCAGCCAAGTTGGCGGGGGGGGCAATCAGCCCCAGCATTTT
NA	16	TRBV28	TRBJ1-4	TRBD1	CASSLSLTGEKEKLFF	TGTGCCAGCAGTTTATCTCTGACAGGGGAGAAGGAAAAACTGTTTTTT
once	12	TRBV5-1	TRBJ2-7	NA	CASSFSGNEQYF	TGCGCCAGCAGCTTTTCCGGGAACGAGCAGTACTTC
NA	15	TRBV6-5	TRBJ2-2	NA	CASSVIRANTGELFF	TGTGCCAGCAGCGTGATACGGGCGAACACCGGGGAGCTGTTTTTT
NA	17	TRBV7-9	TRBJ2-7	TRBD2	CASSSSAGLAGVYEQYF	TGTGCCAGCAGCTCCAGTGCGGGACTAGCGGGAGTGTACGAGCAGTACTTC
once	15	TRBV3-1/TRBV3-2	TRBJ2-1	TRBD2	CASTPSGRGSNEQFF	TGTGCCAGCACCCCTAGCGGGAGGGGGTCCAATGAGCAGTTCTTC
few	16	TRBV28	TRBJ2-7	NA	CASSPTHLDRLYEQYF	TGTGCCAGCAGTCCCACCCACCTTGACAGACTCTACGAGCAGTACTTC
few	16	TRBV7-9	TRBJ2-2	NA	CASSLNPTRDTGELFF	TGTGCCAGCAGCTTAAACCCAACCCGGGACACCGGGGAGCTGTTTTTT
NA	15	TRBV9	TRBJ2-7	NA	CASSVVPADSYEQYF	TGTGCCAGCAGCGTAGTCCCAGCGGACTCCTACGAGCAGTACTTC
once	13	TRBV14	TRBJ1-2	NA	CASSQDTDYGYTF	TGTGCCAGCAGCCAAGACACGGACTATGGCTACACCTTC
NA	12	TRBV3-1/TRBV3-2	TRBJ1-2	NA	CASSLARGGYTF	TGTGCCAGCAGCCTAGCCCGAGGTGGCTACACCTTC
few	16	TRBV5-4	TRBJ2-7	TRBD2	CASSSRYSGRTYEQYF	TGTGCCAGCAGCTCCCGATATAGCGGGAGGACCTACGAGCAGTACTTC
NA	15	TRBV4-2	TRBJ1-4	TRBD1	CASSQGQGIGEKLFF	TGTGCCAGCAGCCAAGGACAGGGGATAGGAGAAAAACTGTTTTTT